This entry concerns a single T cell receptor (beta chain). These data come from a study of blood T cell repertoires in COVID-19. Turning to the study itself: T cells, B-cell-depleted T cells, or PBMCs provided the cDNA or gDNA that served as material.

CDR1 and CDR2 (germline): LGHNA, YSLEER. CDR3 length equals 15 residues. V lost 0 bases, J lost 9 bases, and 8 bases stayed unmatched. All enrollees were roughly 18 to 100 years old and from fewer than 30 US areas. Donors in Cohort 3 who had recovered were those with two negative PCRs, healthcare professional clearance, or resolution of their symptoms. The protocol was immunoSEQ multiplex PCR, while the TCRdb copy is restricted to in-frame clones and leaves out a portion. The data contain around 170,000 clones, approximately 88% of them singletons. Sequenced input: PBMCs or T cells enriched from blood (not recorded which). The TCR sequence derives from a woman younger than 35 who had recovered from COVID-19. The chain carries TRBV4-3 and TRBJ1-5; 7 nucleotides match TRBD1. CDR3 residues: CASSQDRGTEAPQHF. CDR3 bases: TGCGCCAGCAGCCAAGATCGGGGGACAGAGGCGCCCCAGCATTTT.